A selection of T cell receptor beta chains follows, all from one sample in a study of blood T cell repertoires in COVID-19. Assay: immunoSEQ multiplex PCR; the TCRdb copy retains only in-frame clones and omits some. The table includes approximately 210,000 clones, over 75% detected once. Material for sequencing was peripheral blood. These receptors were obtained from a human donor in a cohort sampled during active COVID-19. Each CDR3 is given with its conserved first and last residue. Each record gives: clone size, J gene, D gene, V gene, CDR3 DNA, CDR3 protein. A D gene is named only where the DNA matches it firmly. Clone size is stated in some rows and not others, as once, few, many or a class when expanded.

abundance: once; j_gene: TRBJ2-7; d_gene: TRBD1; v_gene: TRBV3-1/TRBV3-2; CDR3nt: TGTGCCAGCAGCCACCCGGACAGGACCGAGCAGTACTTC; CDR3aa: CASSHPDRTEQYF
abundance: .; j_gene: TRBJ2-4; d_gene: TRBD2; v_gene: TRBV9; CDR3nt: TGTGCCAGCAGCGTAGGAAGCGGGAGGTCGTACATTCAGTACTTC; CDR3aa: CASSVGSGRSYIQYF
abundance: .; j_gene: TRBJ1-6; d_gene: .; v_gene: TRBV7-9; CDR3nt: TGTGCCAGCAGCCGCCGTGGCGGGGGCTCCAATTCACCCCTCCACTTT; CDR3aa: CASSRRGGGSNSPLHF
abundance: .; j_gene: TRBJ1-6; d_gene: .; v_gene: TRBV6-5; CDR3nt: TGTGCCAGCAGCGGGGGGGATTCACCCCTCCACTTT; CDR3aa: CASSGGDSPLHF
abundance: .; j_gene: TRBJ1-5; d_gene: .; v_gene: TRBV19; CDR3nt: TGTGCCAGTAGTGAACGGGGGAATCAGCCCCAGCATTTT; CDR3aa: CASSERGNQPQHF
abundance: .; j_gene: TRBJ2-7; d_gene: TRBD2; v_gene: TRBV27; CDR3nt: TGTGCCAGCAGTTTAACTAGCGGGAGGGACGAGCAGTACTTC; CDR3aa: CASSLTSGRDEQYF
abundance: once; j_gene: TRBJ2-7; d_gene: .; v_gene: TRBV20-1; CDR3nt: TGCAGTGCTATAGACAGCTACGAGCAGTACTTC; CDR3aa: CSAIDSYEQYF
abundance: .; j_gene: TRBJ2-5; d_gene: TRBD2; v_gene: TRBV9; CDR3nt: TGTGCCAGCAGCGTCTCTAGCGGGAGCGGTGAGACCCAGTACTTC; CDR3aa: CASSVSSGSGETQYF
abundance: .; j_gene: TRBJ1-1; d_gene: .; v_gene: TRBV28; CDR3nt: TGTGCCAGCAGTATAATGCCGCGGACTGAAGCTTTCTTT; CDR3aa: CASSIMPRTEAFF
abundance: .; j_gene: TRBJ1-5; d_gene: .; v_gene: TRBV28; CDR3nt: TGTGCCGTCAAACGGGGTGTTAGCAATCAGCCCCAGCATTTT; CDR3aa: CAVKRGVSNQPQHF
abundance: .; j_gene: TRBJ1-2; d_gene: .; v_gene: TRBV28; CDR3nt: TGTGCCAGCAGCCGCTCATTGGCGGGGGCGGCTGGCTACACCTTC; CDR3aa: CASSRSLAGAAGYTF
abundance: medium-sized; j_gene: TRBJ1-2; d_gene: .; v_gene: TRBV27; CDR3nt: TGTGCCAGCAGCCCGGACAGTCCCAACTATGGCTACACCTTC; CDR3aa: CASSPDSPNYGYTF
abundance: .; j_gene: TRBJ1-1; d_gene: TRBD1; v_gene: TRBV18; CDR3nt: TGTGCCAGCTCACCGGTACAGGGGGGCACTGAAGCTTTCTTT; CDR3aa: CASSPVQGGTEAFF
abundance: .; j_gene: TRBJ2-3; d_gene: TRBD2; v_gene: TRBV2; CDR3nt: TGTGCCAGCAGTGAACAACCCGCGGGAGTGAGCACAGATACGCAGTATTTT; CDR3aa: CASSEQPAGVSTDTQYF
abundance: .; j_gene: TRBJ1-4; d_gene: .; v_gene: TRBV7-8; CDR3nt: TGTGCCAGCAGCCTGAGGGCAGGGGCTGAAAAACTGTTTTTT; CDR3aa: CASSLRAGAEKLFF
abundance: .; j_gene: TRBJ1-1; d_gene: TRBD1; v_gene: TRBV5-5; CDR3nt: TGTGCCAGCAGCGCAAGGCAGGACAGGACTGAAGCTTTCTTT; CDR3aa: CASSARQDRTEAFF
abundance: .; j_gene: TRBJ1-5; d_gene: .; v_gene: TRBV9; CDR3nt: TGTGCCAGCGGAAAAGGGGGAAATCAGCCCCAGCATTTT; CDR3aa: CASGKGGNQPQHF
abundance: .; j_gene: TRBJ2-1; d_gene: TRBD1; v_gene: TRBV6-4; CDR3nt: TGTGCCAGCAGTCCCTTCCGGGACAGGGGGGGAAATGAGCAGTTCTTC; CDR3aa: CASSPFRDRGGNEQFF
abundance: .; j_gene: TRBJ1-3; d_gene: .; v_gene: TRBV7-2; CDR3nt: TGTGCCAGCAGCTTGACCAGGGCCTCCGGAAACACCATATATTTT; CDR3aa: CASSLTRASGNTIYF
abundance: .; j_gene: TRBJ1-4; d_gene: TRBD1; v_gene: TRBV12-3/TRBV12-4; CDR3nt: TGTGCCAGCGGGACAGGGGGGCGACGGAAACTGTTTTTT; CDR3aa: CASGTGGRRKLFF
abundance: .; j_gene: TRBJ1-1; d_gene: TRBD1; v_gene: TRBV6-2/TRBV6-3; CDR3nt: TGTGCCAGCAGTTACTCGACAGGGTTTGGCACTGAAGCTTTCTTT; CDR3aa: CASSYSTGFGTEAFF
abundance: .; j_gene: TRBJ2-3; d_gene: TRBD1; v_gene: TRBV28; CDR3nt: TGTGCCAGCAGTTCCCAAAGGACAGGGTTAGATACGCAGTATTTT; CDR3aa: CASSSQRTGLDTQYF
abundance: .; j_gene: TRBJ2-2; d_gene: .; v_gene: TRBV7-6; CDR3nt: TGTGCCAGCGGCCGGGACTCGAACACCGGGGAGCTGTTTTTT; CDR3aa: CASGRDSNTGELFF
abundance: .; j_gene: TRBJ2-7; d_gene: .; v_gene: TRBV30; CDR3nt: TGTGCCTGCCGGGACTGGGCTTCGGGGGAGCAGTACTTC; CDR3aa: CACRDWASGEQYF
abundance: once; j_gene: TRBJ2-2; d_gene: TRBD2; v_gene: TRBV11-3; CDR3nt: TGTGCCAGCAGCCGGCGGGAGACCACCGGGGAGCTGTTTTTT; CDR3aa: CASSRRETTGELFF
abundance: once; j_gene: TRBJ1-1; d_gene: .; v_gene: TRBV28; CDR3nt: TGTGCCAGCAGTTCCAGGGAGAACACTGAAGCTTTCTTT; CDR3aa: CASSSRENTEAFF
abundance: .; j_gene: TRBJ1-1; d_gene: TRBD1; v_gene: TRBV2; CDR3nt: TGTGCCAGCAGTCCCCCCGGGACAGGGATGAACACTGAAGCTTTCTTT; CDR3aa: CASSPPGTGMNTEAFF
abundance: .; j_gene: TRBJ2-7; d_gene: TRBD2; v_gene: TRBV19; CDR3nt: TGTGCCAGCTCCATAGCGGGATCACTCTACGAGCAGTACTTC; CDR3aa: CASSIAGSLYEQYF
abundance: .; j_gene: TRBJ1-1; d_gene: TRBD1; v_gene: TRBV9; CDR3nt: TGTGCCAGCAGCGTAGTAGGACAGGGGCTCGACACTGAAGCTTTCTTT; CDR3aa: CASSVVGQGLDTEAFF
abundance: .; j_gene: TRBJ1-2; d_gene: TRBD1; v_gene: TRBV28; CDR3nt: TGTGCCATAACCGGGACAGGGGATGGCTACACCTTC; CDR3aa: CAITGTGDGYTF
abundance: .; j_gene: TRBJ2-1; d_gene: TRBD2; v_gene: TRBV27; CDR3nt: TGTGCCACCCGTAGCGGGAGGATCGCGCAGTTCTTC; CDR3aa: CATRSGRIAQFF
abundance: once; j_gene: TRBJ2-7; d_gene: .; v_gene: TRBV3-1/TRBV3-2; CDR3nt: TGTGCCAGCAGCCAAGATCGGGTCCCGGGGGAGCAGTACTTC; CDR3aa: CASSQDRVPGEQYF
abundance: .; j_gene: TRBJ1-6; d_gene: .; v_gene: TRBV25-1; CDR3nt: TGTGCCAGCAGTGGCCGGGACACACATTCACCCCTCCACTTT; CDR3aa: CASSGRDTHSPLHF
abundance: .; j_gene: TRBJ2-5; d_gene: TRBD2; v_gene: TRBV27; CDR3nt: TGTGCCAGCAGTAGGCTAGCGGGAAGGCAAGGAGAGACCCAGTACTTC; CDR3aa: CASSRLAGRQGETQYF
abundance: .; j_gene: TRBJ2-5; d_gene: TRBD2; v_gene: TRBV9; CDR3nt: TGTGCCAGCAGTTGGACTAGCGGTACCCAAGAGACCCAGTACTTC; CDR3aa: CASSWTSGTQETQYF
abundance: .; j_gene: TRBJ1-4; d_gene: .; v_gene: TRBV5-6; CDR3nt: TGTGCCAGCAGCTTCCTATCGACAGGATTAGATGAAAAACTGTTTTTT; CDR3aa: CASSFLSTGLDEKLFF
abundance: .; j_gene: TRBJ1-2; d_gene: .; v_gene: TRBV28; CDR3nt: TGTGCCAGCAGTTTGTTCGTAGGGGGCTATGGCTACACCTTC; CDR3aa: CASSLFVGGYGYTF
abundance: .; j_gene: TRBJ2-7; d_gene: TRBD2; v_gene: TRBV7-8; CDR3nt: TGTGCCAGCAGCTTAGTTGGACTAGCGGGAGCTACCTACGAGCAGTACTTC; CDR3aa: CASSLVGLAGATYEQYF
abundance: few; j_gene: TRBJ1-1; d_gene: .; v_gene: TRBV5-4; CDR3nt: TGTGCCAGCAGCTTGGGGACAGCCTACACTGAAGCTTTCTTT; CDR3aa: CASSLGTAYTEAFF
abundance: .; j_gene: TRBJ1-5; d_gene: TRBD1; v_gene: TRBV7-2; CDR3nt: TGTGCCAGCAGTTCGACAGGGGTGAGCAATCAGCCCCAGCATTTT; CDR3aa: CASSSTGVSNQPQHF
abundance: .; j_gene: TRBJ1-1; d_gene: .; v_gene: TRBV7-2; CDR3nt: TGTGCCAGCAGCCTAGACAGATACAACACTGAAGCTTTCTTT; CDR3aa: CASSLDRYNTEAFF
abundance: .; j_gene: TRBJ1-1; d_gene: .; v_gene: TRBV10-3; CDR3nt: TGTGCCATCAGTGGGACAGCATCGAACACTGAAGCTTTCTTT; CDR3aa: CAISGTASNTEAFF
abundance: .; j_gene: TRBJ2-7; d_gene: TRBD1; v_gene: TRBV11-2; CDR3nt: TGTGCCAGCAGCCAGGACAGGGGCTTGGAGTTGTACTTC; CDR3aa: CASSQDRGLELYF
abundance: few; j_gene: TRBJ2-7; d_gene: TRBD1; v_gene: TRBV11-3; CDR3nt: TGTGCCAGCAGCTACAGGACAGGTTTTAACGAGCAGTACTTC; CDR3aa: CASSYRTGFNEQYF
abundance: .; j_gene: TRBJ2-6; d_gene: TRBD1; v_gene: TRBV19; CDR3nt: TGTGCCAGTAGTACCAAGGGGACAGGGCAATCTGGGGCCAACGTCCTGACTTTC; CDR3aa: CASSTKGTGQSGANVLTF
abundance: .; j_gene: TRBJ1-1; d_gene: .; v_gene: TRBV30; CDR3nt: TGTGCCTGGATGCGGGATAACACTGAAGCTTTCTTT; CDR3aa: CAWMRDNTEAFF
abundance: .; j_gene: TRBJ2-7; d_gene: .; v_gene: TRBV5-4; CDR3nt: TGTGCCAGCAGCCAGGGCGGAGATAGTGGGGTGGAGCAGTACTTC; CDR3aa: CASSQGGDSGVEQYF
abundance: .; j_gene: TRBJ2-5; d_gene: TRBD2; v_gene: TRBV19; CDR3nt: TGTGCCAGTAGTCCCATAGTAGCGGGACGCAGGGTAAAAGAGACCCAGTACTTC; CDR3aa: CASSPIVAGRRVKETQYF
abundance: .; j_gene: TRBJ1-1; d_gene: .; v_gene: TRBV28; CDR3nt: TGTGCCAGCAGTCCCCTCGGGTATCCGGGCACTGAAGCTTTCTTT; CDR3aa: CASSPLGYPGTEAFF
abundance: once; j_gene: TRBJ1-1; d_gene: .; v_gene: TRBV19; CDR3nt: TGTGCCAGTAGTATAGGACAGAGTACTGAAGCTTTCTTT; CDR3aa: CASSIGQSTEAFF
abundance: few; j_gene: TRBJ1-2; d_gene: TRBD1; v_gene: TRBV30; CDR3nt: TGTGCCTGGAGTCCGGACAGGGCAGGTGGCTACACCTTC; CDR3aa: CAWSPDRAGGYTF
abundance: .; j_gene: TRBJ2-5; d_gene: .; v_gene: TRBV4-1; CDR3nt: TGCGCCAGCTCGAACAATCCCTTGGAGACCCAGTACTTC; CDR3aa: CASSNNPLETQYF
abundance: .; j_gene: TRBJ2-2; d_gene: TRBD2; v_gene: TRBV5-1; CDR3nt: TGCGCCAGCAGCGCCCGTGGGGCTAGCGGGACCTCAAACACCGGGGAGCTGTTTTTT; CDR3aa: CASSARGASGTSNTGELFF
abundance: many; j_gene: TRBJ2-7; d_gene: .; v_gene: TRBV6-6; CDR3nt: TGTGCCAGCAGACTACTCGATCTAGCGTCCGAGCAGTACTTC; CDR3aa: CASRLLDLASEQYF